This TCR beta chain was recorded in a study of breast tumors, draining lymph nodes, adjacent tissues (dated by TCRdb to 2016 to 2017). In the study overall: In breast cancer patients, the study compared the TCR beta repertoires of tumor, adjacent nontumor tissue and axillary lymph nodes. The study was designed to assess the relationships and possible T-cell exchange between tumor, surrounding tissue and draining lymph node repertoires in human breast cancer. The paper's findings and limits, for the study overall: The study presented the conclusion that tumor T cells originate in lymph nodes as consistent with a hypothesis, not as something directly demonstrated. The data were considered consistent with most tumor T cells being derived from the lymph node and subsequently expanding within tumor tissue. The similarity between tumor and nontumor tissue repertoires was significantly greater in luminal-like breast cancer than in basal-like breast cancer. T-cell repertoire diversity in tumors was found to be lower than in lymph nodes but higher than in nontumor tissue, and preferential V and J gene usage was observed.

Instrument on record: Illumina HiSeq 2000. TCR beta chain libraries were generated by multiplex PCR amplification. High-throughput sequencing was used to analyze the amplified TCR beta chain products. TCRdb reprocessed the public reads (quality trimming at Q25 with fastp, clone calling with MiXCR) and kept in-frame beta chains. Rows are unified per CDR3 protein, each entry keeping the most common DNA and genes. The sample table holds about 16,000 distinct CDR3 sequences, of which nearly 45% were seen once. Of the sample, roughly 15% is held by the ten largest clones. The adjacent samples were made up of nontumor breast tissue around the tumor. This clonotype was recorded many times. The specificity of this receptor is unknown. Within one base of it there is no much larger clone, and no base qualities were kept. The CDR3 holds 15 amino acids from the cysteine to the phenylalanine. Only the CDR3 DNA stays, 45 bases, in frame from base 1. CDR1 and CDR2 are read off the germline V gene as MDHEN and SYDVKM. The V and J ends are trimmed by 2 bases and 4 bases, leaving 14 bases between them.

The sequencing input was tumor-adjacent breast tissue. The chain joins TRBV28 to TRBJ1-2; the D gene is possibly TRBD1, with 5 bases matching. The source is a female donor with breast cancer. Some clones in this sample may be carry-over from other donors' samples. The DNA sequence is as follows: TGTGCCAGCAGTTTAGACAGCACTAATTCCTATGGCTACACCTTC. This sequence encodes CASSLDSTNSYGYTF.